A selection of T cell receptor beta chains follows, all from one sample in a study of T cell repertoires in cytomegalovirus infection. One entry per CDR3 protein, called by TCRdb with MiXCR from the reads. The table shows fewer than 250,000 distinct CDR3 sequences, with roughly 22% occurring only once. The sample taken for sequencing was CD8+ T cells from PBMCs. Receptors were obtained from a human donor in good health (CMV status not recorded). Some clones in this sample may be carry-over from other donors' samples. The CDR3 runs from the conserved cysteine through the conserved F or W. Fields, in order: V gene, D gene, J gene, CDR3 protein. D genes are given only for firm matches.

>TRBV5-1|TRBD1|TRBJ1-6
CASSWDRNSPLHF
>TRBV15|.|TRBJ1-3
CATSRDLSSGNTIYF
>TRBV28|.|TRBJ1-5
CASSLRQGNQPQHF
>TRBV19|.|TRBJ2-1
CASSLVPLYNEQFF
>TRBV2|.|TRBJ1-5
CASSVIHSSNQPQHF
>TRBV6-6|.|TRBJ1-5
CASRRRAHF
>TRBV7-8|.|TRBJ2-5
CASSFPEQETQYF
>TRBV28|TRBD2|TRBJ2-3
CASSPSIGLAEPTDTQYF
>TRBV29-1|.|TRBJ2-5
CSVGLGAETQYF
>TRBV6-5|.|TRBJ1-5
CASSNKWKGSNQPQHF
>TRBV7-1|TRBD1|TRBJ1-1
CASSGEGAPGTEAFF
>TRBV6-1|TRBD2|TRBJ2-7
CASSMGLAGEIAYGYEQYF
>TRBV7-9|.|TRBJ2-7
CASSQSEVTPVRHEQYF
>TRBV29-1|.|TRBJ1-1
CSVGQRNTEAFF
>TRBV27|TRBD1|TRBJ2-1
CASNNPGQGFNEQFF
>TRBV10-2|.|TRBJ1-1
CASSELPQPEAFF
>TRBV7-3|TRBD1|TRBJ1-1
CASSPTTGGPEAFF
>TRBV27|.|TRBJ2-1
CASSFLRGSYYNEQFF
>TRBV28|.|TRBJ2-7
CASRDPHTRPYEQYF
>TRBV6-5|.|TRBJ2-1
CASAIASYNEQFF
>TRBV28|.|TRBJ1-4
CASSQRGLNEKLFF
>TRBV10-3|.|TRBJ2-1
CAISESDYNEQFF
>TRBV13|.|TRBJ1-3
CASSLGAGNTIYF
>TRBV2|TRBD1|TRBJ2-7
CASSEWDRAYYEQYF
>TRBV7-6|TRBD2|TRBJ2-3
CASSLASGATDTQYF
>TRBV6-5|.|TRBJ2-4
CASRSSEGGTKNIQYF
>TRBV19|.|TRBJ1-1
CASSGYRREGLNTEAFF
>TRBV19|TRBD1|TRBJ1-1
CASSIPARATGPTEAFF
>TRBV7-9|TRBD1|TRBJ1-2
CASSWIDRGVYSYTF
>TRBV7-3|TRBD1|TRBJ2-3
CASSLDRGTFTDTQYF
>TRBV11-2|.|TRBJ2-2
CASSRKGNTGELFF
>TRBV7-9|.|TRBJ1-5
CAIKGGQPQHF
>TRBV27|.|TRBJ2-1
CASSATDNEQFF
>TRBV7-2|.|TRBJ2-2
CASSYLNTGELFF
>TRBV29-1|TRBD1|TRBJ2-1
CSVGQGNSNEQFF
>TRBV7-7|.|TRBJ2-7
CASSPSSGSYEQYF
>TRBV15|.|TRBJ2-3
CATSREGVSDTQYF
>TRBV5-4|TRBD1|TRBJ2-1
CASSTPDRGGNNEQFF
>TRBV12-3/TRBV12-4|.|TRBJ2-1
CASSLGRWTEQFF
>TRBV25-1|TRBD1|TRBJ1-6
CASSETGGTNSPLHF
>TRBV7-6|TRBD2|TRBJ2-2
CASPQFGGTTGELFF
>TRBV28|TRBD1|TRBJ2-5
CASSRTGVFEETQYF
>TRBV27|TRBD1|TRBJ2-7
CASSPGQLIYEQYF
>TRBV7-2|.|TRBJ2-7
CASSPYGNSYEQYF
>TRBV28|TRBD1|TRBJ2-7
CASSKPGGPPYYEQYF
>TRBV2|.|TRBJ1-3
CASSPVAVGNTIYF
>TRBV29-1|.|TRBJ2-7
CSATRQAGYEQYF
>TRBV4-1|.|TRBJ2-7
CASSQGEGRYEQYF
>TRBV7-9|TRBD2|TRBJ2-1
CASSPGLDPDNEQFF
>TRBV11-2|.|TRBJ2-1
CASSLTHEQFF
>TRBV27|.|TRBJ2-2
CASNLEGHTGELFF
>TRBV13|TRBD1|TRBJ1-5
CASSLGQGLGSNQPQHF
>TRBV3-1|.|TRBJ2-7
CASSQGRMDLGLDEQYF
>TRBV4-1|TRBD2|TRBJ2-1
CASSQEETGTSGNEQFF
>TRBV11-2|TRBD2|TRBJ2-7
CASSLSGVEQYF
>TRBV5-3|TRBD2|TRBJ2-5
CASSSGLAGGRETQYF
>TRBV13|TRBD2|TRBJ2-1
CASSLGWSSGVLNNEQFF
>TRBV20-1|.|TRBJ1-6
CSARSQGSISPLHF